The clone carrying this TCR beta chain was seen more than once but under ten times. What it binds is not known. The sample belongs to a study of regulatory T cells in long-lasting Graves disease. Broader study findings: Persistent disease samples used TRBV28, TRBJ1-2 and TRBJ2-5 preferentially. Among persistent patients, a larger number of public clonotypes were shared (about 3,000) than among newly diagnosed patients (about 970).

In building TCR beta libraries, iRepertoire HTBI primers were used together with Arm-PCR of CDR3 regions. Per the original methods: The identification of approximately 62 TRBV and over eleven TRBJ segments was made across samples. TCRdb re-called the multiplex PCR reads through MiXCR, storing one row per CDR3 protein. These V and J calls originate from TCRdb's pipeline instead of the authors' own analysis. The table lists about 320,000 distinct CDR3 sequences, 18% of them singletons. Time point in this sample: newly diagnosed GD, antithyroid drugs for less than 3 months. Extracted RNA from PBMCs served as the source of the TCR library. Each of the patients was recruited from an endocrinology department situated in Xi'an, China. The ends lost 5 bases at V and 2 bases at J; junction bases unmatched: 3. The V gene's germline CDR1 is SGHRS and CDR2 YFSETQ. CDR3 length: 15 residues.

This TCR was sampled from a female donor with Graves disease. Sequencing used peripheral blood mononuclear cells (PBMCs), obtained at new diagnosis, from a patient treated with antithyroid drugs. The V and J genes are TRBV5-1 and TRBJ2-7; the match to TRBD2 covers 14 bases. The DNA for the CDR3 is TGCGCCAGCAGGGGGACTAGCGGGGGAGCCTACGAGCAGTACTTC. It translates to CASRGTSGGAYEQYF.